The 21 T cell receptor beta chains given below trace back to one sample, sequenced in a study of human thymus T cells. Thymic resections from corrective heart surgery supplied the tissue. Sequencing used immunoSEQ multiplex PCR; TCRdb keeps in-frame clones, though not all of them. Of 86,000 or so clones detected, 90% to 97% appear once; the ten largest clones hold approximately 0.03%. The sample comprised thymus tissue. The receptors stem from a boy in the first two years of life with a congenital heart defect but otherwise immunologically healthy.

The chain employs TRBV4-2 and TRBJ2-4; the match to TRBD2 covers 11 bases. Looked up from germline, CDR1 is LGHNA and CDR2 is YNFKEQ. With 3 bases clipped from V and 0 bases from J, the junction kept 16 bases outside the gene matches. The CDR3 spans 21 residues. The chain's CDR3 is CASSQRTPGLAAISAKNIQYF. DNA of the CDR3: TGTGCCAGCAGCCAGAGAACCCCGGGACTAGCGGCTATCTCAGCCAAAAACATTCAGTACTTC.

The DNA for the CDR3 is TGTGCCAGCAGCTTAACTCACAGGGGGGCTAACTATGGCTACACCTTC. This sequence encodes CASSLTHRGANYGYTF. The chain couples TRBV27 to TRBJ1-2; 8 positions agree with TRBD1. Germline loops: CDR1 MNHEY, CDR2 SMNVEV (reference sequence). V lost 6 bases, J lost 0 bases, and 9 bases stayed unmatched. The length of the CDR3 is 16 residues.

The chain recombines TRBV19 with TRBJ2-3; perhaps TRBD2 as D (5 bases). The germline V gene encodes CDR1 LNHDA and CDR2 SQIVND (reference sequence). V was clipped by 7 bases and J by 0 bases, with 11 bases between them. The CDR3 extends over 14 amino acids. DNA for the CDR3: TGTGCCAGTACCACGCGGACTAGCACAGATACGCAGTATTTT. Translation: CASTTRTSTDTQYF.

The rearrangement uses TRBV4-1 and TRBJ2-5; 16 nucleotides align to TRBD2. This CDR3 has 18 residues. Germline V gene data show CDR1 as MGHRA and CDR2 as YSYEKL. V gave up 0 bases and J gave up 0 bases; unmatched junction bases: 1. This CDR3 is CASSQEGLAGGYQETQYF. The CDR3 DNA reads TGCGCCAGCAGCCAAGAGGGACTAGCGGGGGGGTACCAAGAGACCCAGTACTTC.

J is TRBJ2-3 and V is TRBV27; TRBD2 aligns across 12 bases. Germline lookup yields CDR1 MNHEY and CDR2 SMNVEV (reference sequence). With V trimmed by 4 bases and J by 0 bases, 11 bases remained unmatched. The CDR3 loop spans 19 amino acids. The CDR3 reads CASSSTVTSGGDSTDTQYF. The DNA for the CDR3 is TGTGCCAGCAGTTCAACGGTGACTAGCGGGGGAGATAGCACAGATACGCAGTATTTT.

This sequence joins TRBV29-1 and TRBJ1-5, with D tentatively TRBD1 (5 bases). In germline, CDR1 is SQVTM, CDR2 ANQGSEA. The CDR3 consists of 14 residues. Deletions cut 7 bases from V and 5 bases from J, with 18 bases between. The CDR3 bases are TGCAGCGCCACGGTTGGGAGGGACGATCAGCCCCAGCATTTT. Translating gives CSATVGRDDQPQHF. Supplemented by reference TRBV29-1 and TRBJ1-5, the full variable domain reads SAVISQKPSRDICQRGTSLTIQCQVDSQVTMMFWYRQQPGQSLTLIATANQGSEATYESGFVIDKFPISRPNLTFSTLTVSNMSPEDSSIYLCSATVGRDDQPQHFGDGTRLSIL.

This chain joins TRBV13 and TRBJ2-2; 8 positions agree with TRBD1. From germline, CDR1 is PRHDT and CDR2 FYEKMQ (reference sequence). CDR3 length equals 17 residues. J was trimmed by 0 bases and V by 5 bases; bases with no gene match: 8. The CDR3 loop reads CASSGSPGQANTGELFF. DNA for the CDR3: TGTGCCAGCAGCGGGTCCCCGGGACAGGCGAACACCGGGGAGCTGTTTTTT.

The rearrangement links TRBV4-2 to TRBJ1-2, with D unresolved. Trimming shortened V by 4 bases and J by 4 bases, and 13 bases separated the two germline ends. The germline V gene encodes CDR1 LGHNA and CDR2 YNFKEQ. This CDR3 has 14 amino acids. Written as DNA, the CDR3 is TGTGCCAGCAGCCTTCCGGACGGAACCTATGGCTACACCTTC. Residues: CASSLPDGTYGYTF.

V gene TRBV18 combines with J gene TRBJ2-5; weak D call: TRBD2 (5 bases). The germline CDR1 and CDR2 sequences are KGHSH and LQKENI. The length of the CDR3 is 13 residues. V was pared by 2 bases and J by 4 bases, with 8 bases between. The DNA of the CDR3 is TGTGCCAGCTCACCAAGAGGAGGAGAGACCCAGTACTTC. Amino acid sequence: CASSPRGGETQYF.

The chain recombines TRBV4-3 with TRBJ1-1; 10 bases match TRBD1. The CDR3 is 17 residues long. The germline gives CDR1 LGHNA, CDR2 YSLEER. V was clipped by 3 bases and J by 4 bases; unmatched bases: 11. The CDR3: CASSQMDRGRGSTEAFF. Written as DNA, the CDR3 is TGCGCCAGCAGCCAGATGGACAGGGGGAGAGGGTCCACTGAAGCTTTCTTT.

The gene calls are TRBV5-6 and TRBJ1-2; TRBD1 is a possible D gene (5 bases). Trimming took 4 bases from V and 2 from J, leaving 15 bases between them. The germline V gene encodes CDR1 SGHDT and CDR2 YYEEEE. The CDR3 is 15 residues long. DNA for the CDR3: TGTGCCAGCAGCGAGGTCAGGGTCGGCAACTATGGCTACACCTTC. Residues: CASSEVRVGNYGYTF.

J is TRBJ2-1 and V is TRBV19, with 12 bases aligning to TRBD2. The CDR3 has 19 residues. CDR1 is LNHDA, CDR2 SQIVND, per germline (reference sequence). J gave up 3 bases and V 5 bases, and 14 bases lay outside the gene matches. CDR3 sequence: CASSFATSGRTLYYNEQFF. CDR3 bases: TGTGCCAGTAGTTTCGCCACTAGCGGGAGGACCTTATACTACAATGAGCAGTTCTTC.

This chain joins TRBV7-7 and TRBJ2-1; D is uncertain. The CDR3 is 15 amino acids. V lost 5 bases, J lost 5 bases, and 16 bases lay in between. Germline V CDR1 and CDR2: SSHAT, FNYEAQ (reference sequence). This CDR3 is CASSPIKGLNNEQFF. The DNA for the CDR3 is TGTGCCAGCAGCCCCATAAAGGGCTTAAACAATGAGCAGTTCTTC.

This chain links TRBV11-2 with TRBJ2-3, with D unclear. CDR1 is SGHAT, CDR2 FQNNGV, per germline. V dropped 2 bases and J dropped 4 bases, with 7 bases sitting between them. The CDR3 has 13 residues. The CDR3 nucleotides read TGTGCCAGCAGCTTAATGACGGCAGATACGCAGTATTTT. Amino acids: CASSLMTADTQYF.

The rearrangement joins TRBV19 to TRBJ1-2; 8 nucleotides agree with TRBD1. Trimming cost V 5 bases and J 0 bases; bases outside gene matches: 5. The CDR3 has 15 amino acids. Per germline, CDR1 LNHDA and CDR2 SQIVND (reference sequence). The DNA of the CDR3 is TGTGCCAGTAGTGGGGGGACAGGTTCTAACTATGGCTACACCTTC. It is translated as CASSGGTGSNYGYTF.

The chain couples TRBV7-9 to TRBJ2-5; possibly TRBD1 for D (6 bases). The CDR3 contains 14 residues. The germline gives CDR1 SEHNR, CDR2 FQNEAQ (reference sequence). V was shortened by 10 bases and J by 2 bases, with 17 bases between the two germline ends. The CDR3 region is CAIGPGTRQETQYF. The CDR3 DNA reads as TGTGCCATCGGGCCGGGGACAAGGCAAGAGACCCAGTACTTC. Variable domain in full (rest from reference TRBV7-9 and TRBJ2-5): DTGVSQNPRHKITKRGQNVTFRCDPISEHNRLYWYRQTLGQGPEFLTYFQNEAQLEKSRLLSDRFSAERPKGSFSTLEIQRTEQGDSAMYLCAIGPGTRQETQYFGPGTRLLVL.

The genes are TRBV18 and TRBJ2-3; D possibly matches TRBD1 or TRBD2 (5 bases each). V gave up 1 base and J gave up 0 bases, with 14 bases separating them. Per the germline V gene, CDR1 is KGHSH and CDR2 is LQKENI. The CDR3 is 17 amino acids. CDR3 DNA: TGTGCCAGCTCACCACGTTGGGGGACGGATAGCACAGATACGCAGTATTTT. This sequence encodes CASSPRWGTDSTDTQYF.

This clone appeared a single time. V and J are TRBV5-1 and TRBJ2-5; no definite D call. Germline V gene sequence: CDR1 SGHRS, CDR2 YFSETQ. Deletions cut 4 bases from V and 2 bases from J, with 12 bases between. This CDR3 region has 14 residues. The CDR3 sequence: CASSPGRPQETQYF. CDR3 sequence (DNA): TGCGCCAGCAGCCCAGGACGCCCACAAGAGACCCAGTACTTC.

The DNA of the CDR3 is TGCGCCAGTCGCCGGGCAGATACGCAGTATTTT. Protein sequence: CASRRADTQYF. The chain couples TRBV5-1 to TRBJ2-3; D remains ambiguous. Germline CDR1 and CDR2: SGHRS and YFSETQ. V was shortened by 8 bases and J by 4 bases, with 8 bases between the two germline ends. This CDR3 has 11 amino acids.

The chain carries TRBV5-6 and TRBJ1-4; D ambiguous. The CDR3 is 13 amino acids. Trimming left V 7 bases short and J 2 bases short, with 9 bases between. CDR1 is SGHDT and CDR2 is YYEEEE in the germline V gene. Here the CDR3 DNA reads TGTGCCAGCCGTCGGGTGACTAATGAAAAACTGTTTTTT. Translating it yields CASRRVTNEKLFF.

This chain's CDR3 is CATSRDPGSYEQYF. The DNA of the CDR3 is TGTGCCACCAGCAGGGATCCGGGGTCCTACGAGCAGTACTTC. The chain employs TRBV15 and TRBJ2-7; D perhaps matches TRBD2 (5 bases). V was trimmed by 3 bases and J by 1 base, leaving 10 bases between them. The CDR3 length is 14 residues. Germline lookup yields CDR1 LNHNV and CDR2 YYDKDF (reference sequence).